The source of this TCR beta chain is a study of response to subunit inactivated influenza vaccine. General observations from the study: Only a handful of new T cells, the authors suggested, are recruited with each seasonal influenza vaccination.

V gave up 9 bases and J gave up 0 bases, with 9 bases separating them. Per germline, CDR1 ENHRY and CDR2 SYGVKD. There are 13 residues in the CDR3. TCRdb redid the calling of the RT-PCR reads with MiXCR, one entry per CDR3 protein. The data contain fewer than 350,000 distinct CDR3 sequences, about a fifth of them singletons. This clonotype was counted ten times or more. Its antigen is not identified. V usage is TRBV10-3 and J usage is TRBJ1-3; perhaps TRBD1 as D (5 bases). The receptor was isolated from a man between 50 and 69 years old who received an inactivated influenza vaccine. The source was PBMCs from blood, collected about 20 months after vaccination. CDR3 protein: CAMSTVSGNTIYF. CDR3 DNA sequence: TGTGCCATGTCGACAGTCTCTGGAAACACCATATATTTT.